A single sample is the source of the 6 T cell receptor beta chains below, sequenced in a study of OX40 agonist ivuxolimab in advanced cancers. Data came from immunoSEQ multiplex PCR; TCRdb stores just in-frame clones and leaves some out. Here the sample spans around 51,000 clones, over 75% being singletons. The specimen was CD4+ or CD8+ T cells sorted from blood, collected in a trial of the OX40 agonist ivuxolimab. These TCRs come from an adult with an advanced solid tumor such as melanoma, head and neck, liver or kidney cancer.

The J gene is TRBJ1-1, the V gene TRBV6-6; D not certain. Germline V CDR1 and CDR2: MNHNY, SVGAGI (reference sequence). CDR3 length: 13 amino acids. V was trimmed by 2 bases and J by 0 bases, leaving 4 bases between them. CDR3 DNA: TGTGCCAGCAGTTACGCGCTGAACACTGAAGCTTTCTTT. Translation: CASSYALNTEAFF.

This chain joins TRBV5-1 and TRBJ2-5, with a possible D match to TRBD1 (6 bases). The V end was cut by 4 bases, the J end by 4 bases, with 14 bases between. This CDR3 spans 14 amino acids. Germline V gene sequence: CDR1 SGHRS, CDR2 YFSETQ. The CDR3 reads CASSARQAPETQYF. The CDR3 DNA reads TGCGCCAGCAGCGCGAGACAGGCTCCAGAGACCCAGTACTTC.

This chain connects TRBV9 to TRBJ2-7, with 11 nucleotides matching TRBD1. After removal of 0 bases from V and 4 bases from J, the junction contained 3 bases not matched to a gene. The CDR3 loop spans 15 amino acids. Per germline, CDR1 SGDLS and CDR2 YYNGEE. CDR3 residues: CASSVGTGGLYEQYF. The CDR3 DNA is TGTGCCAGCAGCGTAGGGACAGGGGGCTTGTACGAGCAGTACTTC.

CDR3 nucleotides: TGTGCCAGCAGTTTCCCCCGGGACAGTCGTAATTCACCCCTCCACTTT. As protein: CASSFPRDSRNSPLHF. V and J are TRBV28 and TRBJ1-6, with TRBD1 matching 7 bases. J lost 6 bases, V lost 3 bases, and 8 bases had no gene match. This CDR3 contains 16 residues. Germline-derived CDR1 and CDR2 are MDHEN and SYDVKM.

This chain uses TRBV7-9 with TRBJ1-5; possible D gene TRBD1, 6 bases. The CDR3 has 14 amino acids. V lost 2 bases, J lost 6 bases, and 11 bases lay in between. Germline loops: CDR1 SEHNR, CDR2 FQNEAQ (reference sequence). As DNA, the CDR3 is TGTGCCAGCAGCTTACCAGGGGCCGGTCAGCCCCAGCATTTT. Residues: CASSLPGAGQPQHF. Based on the CDR3 plus reference TRBV7-9 and TRBJ1-5, the full variable domain is DTGVSQNPRHKITKRGQNVTFRCDPISEHNRLYWYRQTLGQGPEFLTYFQNEAQLEKSRLLSDRFSAERPKGSFSTLEIQRTEQGDSAMYLCASSLPGAGQPQHFGDGTRLSIL.

This clone was picked up a small number of times. The V gene is TRBV19, the J gene TRBJ2-1; the match to TRBD2 covers 9 bases. The CDR3 spans 18 residues. The ends lost 3 bases at V and 6 bases at J; junction bases unmatched: 15. From germline, CDR1 is LNHDA and CDR2 SQIVND (reference sequence). CDR3 in DNA: TGTGCCAGTAGTATGCGGGGACTAGCTGTCATTAGGATCAATGAGCAGTTCTTC. This codes for CASSMRGLAVIRINEQFF.